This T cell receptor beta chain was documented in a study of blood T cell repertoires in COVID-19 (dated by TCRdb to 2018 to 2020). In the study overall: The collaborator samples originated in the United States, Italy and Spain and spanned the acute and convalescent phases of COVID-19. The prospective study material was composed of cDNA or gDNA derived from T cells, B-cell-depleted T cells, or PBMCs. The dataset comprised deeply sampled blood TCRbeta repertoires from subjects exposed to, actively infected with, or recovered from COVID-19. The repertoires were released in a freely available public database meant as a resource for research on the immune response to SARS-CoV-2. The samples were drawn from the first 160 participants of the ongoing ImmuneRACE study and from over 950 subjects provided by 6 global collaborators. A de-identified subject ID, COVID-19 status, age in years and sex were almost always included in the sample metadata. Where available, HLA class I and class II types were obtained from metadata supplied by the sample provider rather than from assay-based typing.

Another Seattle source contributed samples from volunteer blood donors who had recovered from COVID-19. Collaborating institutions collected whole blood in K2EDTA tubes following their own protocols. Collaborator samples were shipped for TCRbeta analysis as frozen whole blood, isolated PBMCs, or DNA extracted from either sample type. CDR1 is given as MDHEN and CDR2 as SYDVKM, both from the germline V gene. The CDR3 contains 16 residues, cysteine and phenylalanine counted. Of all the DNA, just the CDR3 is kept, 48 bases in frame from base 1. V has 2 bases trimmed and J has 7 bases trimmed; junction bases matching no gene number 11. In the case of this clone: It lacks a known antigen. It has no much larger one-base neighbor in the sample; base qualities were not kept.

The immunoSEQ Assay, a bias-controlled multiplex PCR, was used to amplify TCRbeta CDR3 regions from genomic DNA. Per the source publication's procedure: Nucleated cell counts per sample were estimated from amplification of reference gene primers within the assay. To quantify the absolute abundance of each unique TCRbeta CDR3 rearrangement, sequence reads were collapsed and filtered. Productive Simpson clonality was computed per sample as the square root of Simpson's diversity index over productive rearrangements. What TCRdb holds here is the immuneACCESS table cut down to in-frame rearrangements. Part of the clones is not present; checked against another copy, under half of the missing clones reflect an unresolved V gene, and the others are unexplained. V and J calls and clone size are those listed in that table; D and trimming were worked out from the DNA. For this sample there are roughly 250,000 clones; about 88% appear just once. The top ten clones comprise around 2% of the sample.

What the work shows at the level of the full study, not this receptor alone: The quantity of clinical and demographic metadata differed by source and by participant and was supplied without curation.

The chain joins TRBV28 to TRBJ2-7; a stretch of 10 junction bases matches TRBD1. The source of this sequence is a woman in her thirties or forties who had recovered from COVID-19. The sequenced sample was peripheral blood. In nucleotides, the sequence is TGTGCCAGCAGTTTAACTGGGACAGGGGTCCGGGGGGAGCAGTACTTC. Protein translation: CASSLTGTGVRGEQYF.